Presented here are 29 T cell receptor beta chains from one specimen sequenced in a study of control samples from healthy donors and cancer patients. The protocol was immunoSEQ multiplex PCR, while the TCRdb copy is restricted to in-frame clones and leaves out a portion. Of 120,000 or so clones listed, approximately 94% were seen once; the top ten hold about 1.5%. The sample comprised PBMCs. These TCRs come from a man aged 50-59 years with head and neck cancer.

The genes are TRBV6-2 or TRBV6-3 and TRBJ1-5; D gene ambiguous. This CDR3 comprises 16 residues. Germline V lookup: CDR1 MNHEY, CDR2 SVGEGT. The V end was cut by 2 bases, the J end by 4 bases, with 15 bases between. This CDR3 reads CASSYSQIVANQPQHF. The CDR3 DNA sequence: TGTGCCAGCAGTTACAGCCAAATAGTCGCGAATCAGCCCCAGCATTTT.

This clone was seen just once. V usage is TRBV24-1 and J usage is TRBJ2-3; tentatively, D is TRBD2 (7 bases). Germline CDR1 KGHDR, CDR2 SFDVKD. Between the trimmed V and J ends, which lost 3 bases and 0 bases, there was a span of 18 bases. The CDR3 sequence is 18 residues long. In DNA form, the CDR3 reads TGTGCCACCAGTGATCCGGCGCGGGGGCAAACTAGCACAGATACGCAGTATTTT. It is translated as CATSDPARGQTSTDTQYF.

V is TRBV19 and J is TRBJ2-5, with a possible D match to TRBD1 (6 bases). The CDR3 is 15 residues long. Trimming stripped 4 bases from V and 1 base from J, with 13 bases between. The V gene's germline CDR1 is LNHDA and CDR2 SQIVND (reference sequence). The CDR3 here is CASSRRQVPQETQYF. The DNA for the CDR3 is TGTGCCAGTAGTAGAAGACAGGTTCCCCAAGAGACCCAGTACTTC.

This rearrangement joins TRBV30 to TRBJ1-6, with D perhaps matching TRBD1 (5 bases). Germline CDR1 is GTSNPN and CDR2 is SVGIG (reference sequence). The CDR3 contains 12 residues. Trimming removed 3 bases at V and 6 bases at J, with 6 bases between. The CDR3 DNA follows: TGTGCCTGGAGGACAGCTAATTCACCCCTCCACTTT. This codes for CAWRTANSPLHF. Filled out from reference TRBV30 and TRBJ1-6, the complete variable domain reads SQTIHQWPATLVQPVGSPLSLECTVEGTSNPNLYWYRQAAGRGLQLLFYSVGIGQISSEVPQNLSASRPQDRQFILSSKKLLLSDSGFYLCAWRTANSPLHFGNGTRLTVT.

The chain joins TRBV6-5 to TRBJ1-1, with D uncertain. This CDR3 spans 13 amino acids. V lost 6 bases and J lost 0, with 8 bases in between. In germline, CDR1 is MNHEY, CDR2 SVGAGI. CDR3 sequence (DNA): TGTGCCAGCAGGGTGACACTGAACACTGAAGCTTTCTTT. As protein: CASRVTLNTEAFF.

The rearrangement joins TRBV6-5 to TRBJ2-5; tentative D call: TRBD2 (6 bases). V lost 2 bases to trimming and J lost 2 bases, with 9 bases between them. This CDR3 region has 14 residues. The germline CDR1 and CDR2 sequences are MNHEY and SVGAGI. The CDR3: CASSYGGLQETQYF. The CDR3 bases are TGTGCCAGCAGTTACGGTGGACTACAAGAGACCCAGTACTTC.

The chain is built from TRBV6-2 or TRBV6-3 and TRBJ2-2, with TRBD2 matching 10 bases. V was clipped by 0 bases and J by 1 base; unmatched bases: 5. Germline lookup yields CDR1 MNHEY and CDR2 SVGEGT. The length of the CDR3 is 18 residues. In DNA, the CDR3 is TGTGCCAGCAGTTACTCCTTAGCGGGGGGCCAGAACACCGGGGAGCTGTTTTTT. It specifies CASSYSLAGGQNTGELFF.

The V call is TRBV7-6, the J call TRBJ2-6; 11 positions match TRBD1. The germline V gene has CDR1 SGHVS and CDR2 FNYEAQ. J lost 1 base, V lost 9 bases, and 5 bases had no gene match. CDR3 size: 16 residues. The DNA for the CDR3 is TGTGCCAGTGGACAGGGGGCAAGTTCTGGGGCCAACGTCCTGACTTTC. Encoded protein: CASGQGASSGANVLTF.

V is TRBV7-8 and J is TRBJ1-3; D remains ambiguous. V lost 4 bases and J 4 bases, leaving 11 bases between the germline ends. Germline loops: CDR1 SGHVS, CDR2 FQNEAQ. CDR3 length: 14 amino acids. The DNA of the CDR3 is TGTGCCAGCAGCTCGAGGGCATGGGGAAACACCATATATTTT. Protein: CASSSRAWGNTIYF.

Here the CDR3 reads CASRSPQETQYF. The CDR3 region has the DNA TGTGCAAGTCGGAGCCCCCAAGAGACCCAGTACTTC. The rearrangement uses TRBV6-5 and TRBJ2-5; no firm D call. The germline V gene has CDR1 MNHEY and CDR2 SVGAGI. The CDR3 runs 12 residues.

The J gene is TRBJ1-1, the V gene TRBV7-9; unclear D gene. Looked up from germline, CDR1 is SEHNR and CDR2 is FQNEAQ (reference sequence). Trimming pared 4 bases from V and 6 bases from J, leaving 6 bases between. This CDR3 spans 11 amino acids. The CDR3 nucleotides are TGTGCCAGCAGCTCGTCACCTGAAGCTTTCTTT. Its protein is CASSSSPEAFF.

The chain combines TRBV13 with TRBJ2-2; D is uncertain. The CDR3 extends over 12 amino acids. V was pared by 2 bases and J by 2 bases, with 0 bases between. CDR1 is PRHDT and CDR2 is FYEKMQ in the germline V gene (reference sequence). The CDR3 region has the DNA TGTGCCAGCAGCTTAAACACCGGGGAGCTGTTTTTT. It translates to CASSLNTGELFF.

The chain carries TRBV4-1 and TRBJ1-5, with D possibly matching TRBD1 (5 bases). The CDR3 runs to 18 residues. CDR1 is MGHRA and CDR2 is YSYEKL in the germline V gene. V was clipped by 1 base and J by 2 bases, with 18 bases between them. CDR3 in DNA: TGCGCCAGCAGCCAAGGACGACCGGGACCGGGGGGCAATCAGCCCCAGCATTTT. It is translated as CASSQGRPGPGGNQPQHF.

This chain uses TRBV18 with TRBJ1-3; 10 bases match TRBD1. Trimming cost V 6 bases and J 2 bases; bases outside gene matches: 16. Germline values: CDR1 KGHSH, CDR2 LQKENI. The CDR3 loop spans 19 amino acids. The CDR3 coding sequence is TGTGCCAGCTCCCATCTCGGGACAGGGGCTCCCGTACCTGGAAACACCATATATTTT. Its protein is CASSHLGTGAPVPGNTIYF.

The chain is built from TRBV9 and TRBJ1-2; 10 positions agree with TRBD1. The junction had 3 bases not matched to a gene; V was cut back by 0 bases and J by 4 bases. The CDR3 loop spans 15 amino acids. CDR1 is SGDLS, CDR2 YYNGEE, per germline. The CDR3 here is CASSVEGTGAYGYTF. In nucleotides, the CDR3 is TGTGCCAGCAGCGTAGAGGGGACAGGGGCCTATGGCTACACCTTC.

The CDR3 spells CASSLRTDNEQFF. The DNA for the CDR3 is TGCGCCAGCAGCTTACGAACAGACAATGAGCAGTTCTTC. This chain connects TRBV5-1 to TRBJ2-1; D is unclear. V was shortened by 2 bases and J by 5 bases, with 8 bases between the two germline ends. CDR3 length: 13 amino acids. CDR1 is SGHRS and CDR2 is YFSETQ in the germline V gene.

This clone has a handful of counts. This chain links TRBV5-1 with TRBJ1-4, with 9 bases identical to TRBD1. Trimming removed 0 bases from V and 6 bases from J; junction bases left unmatched: 3. The CDR3 extends over 15 amino acids. CDR1 is SGHRS, CDR2 YFSETQ, per germline. The DNA of the CDR3 is TGCGCCAGCAGCTTGGGAAGGACAGGGGATGAAAAACTGTTTTTT. Its translation: CASSLGRTGDEKLFF.

The chain combines TRBV6-1 with TRBJ1-2; no firm D call. Between the trimmed V and J ends, which lost 2 bases and 10 bases, there was a span of 11 bases. CDR3 length: 12 residues. The V gene's germline CDR1 is MNHNS and CDR2 SASEGT. CDR3 DNA: TGTGCCAGCAGTGAACAGCCCGGATACTACACCTTC. Encoded protein: CASSEQPGYYTF.

This clone showed up just once. V and J are TRBV11-2 and TRBJ2-7; D gene unclear. The CDR3 covers 14 residues. Trimming removed 1 base from V and 3 bases from J, with 10 bases in between. Germline assignment: CDR1 SGHAT and CDR2 FQNNGV. The CDR3 bases are TGTGCCAGCAGCTTAGGGGCAGCGAACTACGAGCAGTACTTC. It codes for CASSLGAANYEQYF. The variable domain in full, with the rest retrieved from reference TRBV11-2 and TRBJ2-7, is EAGVAQSPRYKIIEKRQSVAFWCNPISGHATLYWYQQILGQGPKLLIQFQNNGVVDDSQLPKDRFSAERLKGVDSTLKIQPAKLEDSAVYLCASSLGAANYEQYFGPGTRLTVT.

This clone came up a few times. The V call is TRBV20-1, the J call TRBJ1-2, with 10 bases aligning to TRBD1. Trimming cost V 3 bases and J 4 bases; bases outside gene matches: 5. Germline V gives CDR1 DFQATT, CDR2 SNEGSKA (reference sequence). The CDR3 is 14 residues long. The DNA for the CDR3 is TGCAGTGCTAGTTACCGGGACAGGGGCTATGGCTACACCTTC. Protein: CSASYRDRGYGYTF.

This clone has only a few counts. The chain recombines TRBV2 with TRBJ1-6; D call uncertain. This CDR3 has 13 residues. CDR1 is SNHLY and CDR2 is FYNNEI in the germline V gene. Trimming stripped 4 bases from V and 7 bases from J, with 8 bases between. CDR3 protein: CASSGYENSPLHF. CDR3 in DNA: TGTGCCAGCAGTGGGTATGAGAATTCACCCCTCCACTTT.

The chain links TRBV3-1 (or the pseudogene TRBV3-2) to TRBJ2-5, with 10 bases that match TRBD2. Germline V lookup: CDR1 LGHDT, CDR2 YNNKEL (reference sequence). Unmatched junction bases numbered 5, after V lost 3 bases and J lost 4 bases. The CDR3 is made up of 15 amino acids. The DNA of the CDR3 is TGTGCCAGCAGCCACGGGCCTAGCGGGGGAGAGACCCAGTACTTC. Residues: CASSHGPSGGETQYF.

J is TRBJ2-5 and V is TRBV5-1; D is possibly TRBD1 or TRBD2 (5 bases each). Trimming shortened V by 4 bases and J by 5 bases, and 18 bases separated the two germline ends. CDR1 is SGHRS, CDR2 YFSETQ, per germline. CDR3 length equals 15 residues. This CDR3 reads CASSREGVGAETQYF. The DNA for the CDR3 is TGCGCCAGCAGCCGGGAAGGGGTAGGGGCCGAGACCCAGTACTTC.

The gene calls are TRBV4-3 and TRBJ2-7; D is unresolved. The CDR3 is 13 residues long. In germline, CDR1 is LGHNA, CDR2 YSLEER. V dropped 0 bases and J dropped 4 bases, with 7 bases sitting between them. The CDR3 DNA is TGCGCCAGCAGCCAAGAAGTCCGGTACGAGCAGTACTTC. Translating it yields CASSQEVRYEQYF.

This CDR3 is CASSLTGSPLHF. In DNA form, the CDR3 reads TGTGCCAGCAGCCTCACGGGTTCACCCCTCCACTTT. V is TRBV5-6 and J is TRBJ1-6; D gene unclear. The V gene lost 4 bases and the J gene lost 9 bases, with 8 bases spanning the gap. CDR3 length: 12 amino acids. Germline assignment: CDR1 SGHDT and CDR2 YYEEEE.

V is TRBV6-5 and J is TRBJ1-5; tentative D call: TRBD1 (5 bases). Trimming removed 8 bases at V and 9 bases at J, with 17 bases between. The CDR3 loop spans 13 amino acids. Germline-derived CDR1 and CDR2 are MNHEY and SVGAGI. The CDR3 coding sequence is TGTGCCAGCCAGGGCCCCACCCAGGGGCCCCAGCATTTT. Translation: CASQGPTQGPQHF.

The gene calls are TRBV30 and TRBJ2-2, with 8 bases lining up with TRBD1. Germline V gene lookup returns CDR1 GTSNPN and CDR2 SVGIG (reference sequence). This CDR3 spans 15 amino acids. V lost 0 bases and J lost 3; bases outside the gene matches: 3. Written as DNA, the CDR3 is TGTGCCTGGAGTGTACGGGACAGGCACACCGGGGAGCTGTTTTTT. As protein: CAWSVRDRHTGELFF. The full variable domain, completed using reference TRBV30 and TRBJ2-2, is SQTIHQWPATLVQPVGSPLSLECTVEGTSNPNLYWYRQAAGRGLQLLFYSVGIGQISSEVPQNLSASRPQDRQFILSSKKLLLSDSGFYLCAWSVRDRHTGELFFGEGSRLTVL.

The V gene is TRBV9, the J gene TRBJ1-2; D may be TRBD1 (6 bases). V lost 3 bases and J lost 4, with 16 bases in between. There are 15 residues in the CDR3. Germline assignment: CDR1 SGDLS and CDR2 YYNGEE. The CDR3 reads CASSGPKTGPYGYTF. The CDR3 DNA reads TGTGCCAGCAGCGGTCCTAAGACAGGTCCCTATGGCTACACCTTC.

V and J are TRBV5-4 and TRBJ2-5; 8 bases fit TRBD2. V shed 7 bases, J shed 2 bases, and the junction held 4 bases outside the gene matches. This CDR3 is 13 amino acids long. Per the germline V gene, CDR1 is SGHNT and CDR2 is YYREEE (reference sequence). The CDR3 loop reads CASSGTRQETQYF. The CDR3 DNA follows: TGTGCCAGCTCCGGGACTAGACAAGAGACCCAGTACTTC. The entire variable domain, with the rest obtained from reference TRBV5-4 and TRBJ2-5, is as follows: ETGVTQSPTHLIKTRGQQVTLRCSSQSGHNTVSWYQQALGQGPQFIFQYYREEENGRGNFPPRFSGLQFPNYSSELNVNALELDDSALYLCASSGTRQETQYFGPGTRLLVL.